This T cell receptor beta chain was captured in a study of shared clonotypes between healthy human individuals. V was clipped by 1 base and J by 7 bases, with 8 bases between them. Germline V CDR1 and CDR2: MDHEN, SYDVKM. The CDR3 contains 13 residues. Study outcomes and limitations: Shared clonotypes: 4.5% to 6% naive CD4, under 4% naive CD8, less than 2.5% memory CD4, 0.35% to 0.5% memory CD8.

The assay was immunoSEQ multiplex PCR, and TCRdb's table has in-frame clones only and misses some. This table has about 610,000 clones, 95% to 98% appearing once. Donors comprised only Caucasian adults living in Nashville, Tennessee. To note about this clone: Its target is not known.

The TCR comes from a woman under 40 in good health. The chain recombines TRBV28 with TRBJ1-5; D is uncertain. The sequenced sample consisted of naive CD4+ T cells sorted from blood. Subset given: CD45RA+ positively selected. The CDR3 DNA reads TGTGCCAGCAGTTTATCGTCGACCCAGCCCCAGCATTTT. It yields the protein CASSLSSTQPQHF.